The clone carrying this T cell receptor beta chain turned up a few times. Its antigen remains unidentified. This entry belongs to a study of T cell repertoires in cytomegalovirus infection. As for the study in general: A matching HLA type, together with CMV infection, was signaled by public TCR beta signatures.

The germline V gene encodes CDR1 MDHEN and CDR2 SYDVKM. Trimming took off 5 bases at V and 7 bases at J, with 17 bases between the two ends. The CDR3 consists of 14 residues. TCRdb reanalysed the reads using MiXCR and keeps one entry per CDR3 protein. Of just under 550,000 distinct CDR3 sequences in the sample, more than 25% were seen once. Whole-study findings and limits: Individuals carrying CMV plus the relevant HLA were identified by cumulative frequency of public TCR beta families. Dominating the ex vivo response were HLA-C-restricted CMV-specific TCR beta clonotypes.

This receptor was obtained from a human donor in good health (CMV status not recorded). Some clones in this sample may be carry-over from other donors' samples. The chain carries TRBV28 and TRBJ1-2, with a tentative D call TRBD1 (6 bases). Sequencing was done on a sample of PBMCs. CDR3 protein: CASSLLGGRGGYTF. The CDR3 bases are TGTGCCAGCAGTCTACTTGGGGGGCGCGGTGGCTACACCTTC.